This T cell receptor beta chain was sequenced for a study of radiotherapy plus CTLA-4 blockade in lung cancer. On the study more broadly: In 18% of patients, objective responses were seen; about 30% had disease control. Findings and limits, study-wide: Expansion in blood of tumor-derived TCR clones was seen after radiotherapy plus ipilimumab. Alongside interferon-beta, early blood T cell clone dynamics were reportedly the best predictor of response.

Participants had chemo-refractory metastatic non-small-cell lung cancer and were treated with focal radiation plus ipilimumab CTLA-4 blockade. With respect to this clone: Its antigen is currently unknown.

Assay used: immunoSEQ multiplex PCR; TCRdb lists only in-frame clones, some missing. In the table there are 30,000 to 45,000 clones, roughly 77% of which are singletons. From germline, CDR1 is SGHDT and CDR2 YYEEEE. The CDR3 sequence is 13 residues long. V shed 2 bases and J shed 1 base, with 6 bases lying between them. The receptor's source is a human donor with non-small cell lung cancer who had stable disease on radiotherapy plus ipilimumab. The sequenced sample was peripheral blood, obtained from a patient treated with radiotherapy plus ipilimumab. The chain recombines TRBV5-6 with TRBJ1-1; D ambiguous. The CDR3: CASSFIWNTEAFF. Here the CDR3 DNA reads TGTGCCAGCAGCTTTATCTGGAACACTGAAGCTTTCTTT.